The 12 T cell receptor beta chains presented below share a single source sample, sequenced in a study of cytomegalovirus exposure and HLA in healthy donors. A multiplex PCR was run with 60 Vbeta primers and 13 Jbeta primers. The method was immunoSEQ multiplex PCR; TCRdb's version includes in-frame clones alone and lacks a portion of them. The sample shows some 160,000 clones, approximately 80% of them seen only once. The sequenced material came from PBMCs. All receptors derive from a woman aged 30 to 39 in good health and CMV-seronegative.

The rearrangement joins TRBV6-6 to TRBJ2-3; TRBD2 agrees at 12 bases. The V gene's germline CDR1 is MNHNY and CDR2 SVGAGI (reference sequence). The CDR3 consists of 14 residues. Trimming at V came to 7 bases and at J to 6 bases, leaving 5 bases not matched to a gene. The CDR3 sequence is CASIRLAGDDTQYF. The CDR3 nucleotides are TGTGCCAGCATCAGACTAGCGGGGGATGATACGCAGTATTTT.

This chain links TRBV5-1 with TRBJ1-3; D gene unclear. Deletions cut 0 bases from V and 1 base from J, with 5 bases between. This CDR3 has 14 amino acids. Germline-derived CDR1 and CDR2 are SGHRS and YFSETQ. The CDR3 sequence: CASSLGESGNTIYF. The CDR3 bases are TGCGCCAGCAGCTTGGGAGAGTCTGGAAACACCATATATTTT. The full variable domain, rest sourced from reference TRBV5-1 and TRBJ1-3, is KAGVTQTPRYLIKTRGQQVTLSCSPISGHRSVSWYQQTPGQGLQFLFEYFSETQRNKGNFPGRFSGRQFSNSRSEMNVSTLELGDSALYLCASSLGESGNTIYFGEGSWLTVV.

This clone was seen a single time. The chain carries TRBV10-3 and TRBJ2-3; 9 bases align to TRBD2. This CDR3 is built from 15 residues. CDR1 and CDR2 from the germline V gene are ENHRY and SYGVKD. V shed 10 bases and J 0 bases; nucleotides not matched to a gene: 8. CDR3 loop: CATKREASSTDTQYF. For the CDR3, the DNA is TGTGCCACCAAGCGGGAGGCCTCTAGCACAGATACGCAGTATTTT.

The chain is built from TRBV19 and TRBJ1-1; D is ambiguous. With 7 bases removed from V and 4 bases from J, the gap between germline ends came to 16 bases. Germline V gene lookup returns CDR1 LNHDA and CDR2 SQIVND (reference sequence). This CDR3 has 14 residues. CDR3 loop: CASTPPKFGTEAFF. The CDR3 coding sequence is TGTGCCAGTACCCCCCCCAAGTTCGGCACTGAAGCTTTCTTT.

The chain carries TRBV6-1 and TRBJ1-1; 11 nucleotides agree with TRBD1. This CDR3 region has 15 residues. Germline V gene sequence: CDR1 MNHNS, CDR2 SASEGT. The trim removed 4 bases at V and 4 bases at J, leaving 5 bases unmatched. In DNA, the CDR3 is TGTGCCAGCAGTGCGAGGGACAGGGGGAGCACTGAAGCTTTCTTT. Its translation is CASSARDRGSTEAFF.

The chain links TRBV7-3 to TRBJ1-1; tentatively, D is TRBD1 (5 bases). Germline lookup yields CDR1 SGHTA and CDR2 FQGTGA. The CDR3 sequence is 15 residues long. V lost 4 bases, J lost 3 bases, and 15 bases lay in between. The CDR3 loop is CASSWLGGGYTEAFF. The CDR3 nucleotides are TGTGCCAGCAGCTGGCTTGGGGGGGGATACACTGAAGCTTTCTTT. Full variable domain (remainder filled in from reference TRBV7-3 and TRBJ1-1): GAGVSQTPSNKVTEKGKYVELRCDPISGHTALYWYRQSLGQGPEFLIYFQGTGAADDSGLPNDRFFAVRPEGSVSTLKIQRTERGDSAVYLCASSWLGGGYTEAFFGQGTRLTVV.

The chain joins TRBV5-1 to TRBJ2-1, with D possibly TRBD2 on 6 matching bases. CDR3 length: 15 residues. V lost 0 bases and J lost 7, with 14 bases in between. CDR1 is SGHRS, CDR2 YFSETQ, per germline. The CDR3 loop is CASSLVTRSGNEQFF. In DNA, the CDR3 is TGCGCCAGCAGCTTGGTGACTAGGTCGGGGAATGAGCAGTTCTTC.

CDR3 sequence: CASSQTGGNYGYTF. In nucleotides, the CDR3 is TGTGCCAGCAGTCAGACAGGGGGTAACTATGGCTACACCTTC. The gene calls are TRBV6-6 and TRBJ1-2, with TRBD1 identical over 9 bases. Germline V gene sequence: CDR1 MNHNY, CDR2 SVGAGI (reference sequence). This CDR3 spans 14 amino acids. Trimming cost V 5 bases and J 1 base; bases outside gene matches: 2.

The chain uses TRBV15 and TRBJ1-1; 7 bases are a match to TRBD1. Trimming cost V 8 bases and J 2 bases; bases outside gene matches: 11. The CDR3 sequence is 15 residues long. The germline V gene has CDR1 LNHNV and CDR2 YYDKDF (reference sequence). As DNA, the CDR3 is TGTGCCACCGTTAACAGGGGAATGGTAAACACTGAAGCTTTCTTT. The encoded protein is CATVNRGMVNTEAFF.

This chain connects TRBV19 to TRBJ1-5, with TRBD1 as a possible D gene (5 bases). The CDR3 is made up of 15 amino acids. V was shortened by 6 bases and J by 2 bases, with 14 bases between the two germline ends. Per germline, CDR1 LNHDA and CDR2 SQIVND (reference sequence). CDR3 bases: TGTGCCAGTAGCCAGGGAAGTAATCGCAATCAGCCCCAGCATTTT. Amino acid sequence: CASSQGSNRNQPQHF.

V is TRBV6-6 and J is TRBJ2-7; 7 bases align to TRBD2. In germline, CDR1 is MNHNY, CDR2 SVGAGI (reference sequence). The V gene end was trimmed by 5 bases and the J gene end by 5 bases; junction bases not matched to a gene: 12. The CDR3 has 15 residues. The CDR3 nucleotides read TGTGCCAGCAGTAGGGGTGGGGGAGGGCCCCACGAGCAGTACTTC. Its protein is CASSRGGGGPHEQYF.

The rearrangement uses TRBV5-1 and TRBJ2-1; the match to TRBD2 covers 8 bases. In germline, CDR1 is SGHRS, CDR2 YFSETQ. CDR3 length: 17 residues. Trimming cost V 0 bases and J 0 bases; bases outside gene matches: 5. The CDR3 sequence: CASSLAIAGNSYNEQFF. The DNA for the CDR3 is TGCGCCAGCAGCTTGGCCATAGCGGGGAACTCCTACAATGAGCAGTTCTTC.